This T cell receptor (beta chain) came from a study of T cells after somatic rescue of genetic block. Using immunoSEQ multiplex PCR, the repertoire was profiled, and TCRdb retains in-frame clones only, with some absent. The sample yields about 14,000 clones, approximately 71% seen once. Per germline, CDR1 WSHSY and CDR2 SAAADI. Trimming shortened V by 3 bases and J by 7 bases, and 13 bases separated the two germline ends. CDR3 length equals 15 residues. Sequencing was carried out using peripheral blood mononuclear cells (PBMCs). The rearrangement links TRBV10-2 to TRBJ1-6, with D perhaps matching TRBD1 (5 bases). This clonotype was sampled from a man between 18 and 29 years old. The CDR3 loop is CASSDWGRANSPLHF. In DNA, the CDR3 is TGCGCCAGCAGTGACTGGGGCAGGGCGAATTCACCCCTCCACTTT.